This TCR beta chain was identified during a study of blood T cell repertoires in COVID-19. Looking at the study overall: Acute and convalescent COVID-19 samples came from the United States, Italy and Spain. The cDNA or gDNA used as material had been derived from T cells, B-cell-depleted T cells, or PBMCs.

The V gene's germline CDR1 is MGHRA and CDR2 YSYEKL. CDR3 size: 12 residues. Trimming cost V 2 bases and J 13 bases; bases outside gene matches: 3. As handled by the study authors: Amplifying reference gene primers gave estimates of nucleated cell counts. Libraries were prepared by immunoSEQ multiplex PCR; TCRdb keeps only in-frame clonotypes and omits some of them. The V and J calls and the clone size are those of that table, but D and trimming were determined from the DNA. The table includes a few hundred thousand clones, 85% detected once. The rearrangement joins TRBV4-1 to TRBJ2-1, with TRBD2 identical over 9 bases. This receptor was identified in a woman aged 18 to 35 with acute or convalescent COVID-19. Sequencing input: peripheral blood. CDR3 in amino acids: CASSQLAGAQFF. DNA for the CDR3: TGCGCCAGCAGCCAATTAGCGGGGGCTCAGTTCTTC.